These 12 T cell receptor beta chains originate from one sample sequenced in a study of response to subunit inactivated influenza vaccine. From the RT-PCR reads, TCRdb called clonotypes with MiXCR, one entry per CDR3 protein. The sample has around 750,000 distinct CDR3 sequences, 21% seen once; the top ten hold approximately 10%. Specimen: PBMCs from blood, collected 5 days after vaccination. These receptors all stem from a man aged 45-65 years who received an inactivated influenza vaccine.

This clonotype occurred a few times. This rearrangement joins TRBV6-5 to TRBJ1-4; D is uncertain. The length of the CDR3 is 14 residues. From germline, CDR1 is MNHEY and CDR2 SVGAGI. V was shortened by 3 bases and J by 8 bases, with 13 bases between the two germline ends. The DNA of the CDR3 is TGTGCCAGCAGTTATGGTCTAAATAGCGAAAAACTGTTTTTT. This translates into CASSYGLNSEKLFF.

This clonotype has more than one count but fewer than ten. The gene calls are TRBV4-3 and TRBJ1-1; D might be TRBD1 (5 bases). Germline CDR1 and CDR2: LGHNA and YSLEER. With 0 bases removed from V and 1 base from J, the gap between germline ends came to 15 bases. The CDR3 covers 17 residues. The CDR3 loop reads CASSQESPRETNTEAFF. CDR3 coding DNA: TGCGCCAGCAGCCAAGAGAGCCCCAGGGAAACGAACACTGAAGCTTTCTTT.

The V call is TRBV4-2, the J call TRBJ1-4, with D uncertain. CDR1 and CDR2 from the germline V gene are LGHNA and YNFKEQ. The germline V and J ends were trimmed by 0 bases and 0 bases, with 11 bases remaining between them. The CDR3 spans 17 residues. CDR3 nucleotide sequence: TGTGCCAGCAGCCAAGACAGCTCCTATGCAACTAATGAAAAACTGTTTTTT. This translates into CASSQDSSYATNEKLFF.

This clonotype was seen ten or more times. This sequence joins TRBV5-1 and TRBJ2-7; TRBD1 is a possible D gene (5 bases). The germline gives CDR1 SGHRS, CDR2 YFSETQ. Trimming removed 5 bases at V and 2 bases at J, with 8 bases between. The CDR3 has 12 residues. The CDR3 loop is CASRDTAYEQYF. The DNA of the CDR3 is TGCGCCAGCAGGGACACGGCCTACGAGCAGTACTTC. Drawing the rest from reference TRBV5-1 and TRBJ2-7, the complete variable domain is KAGVTQTPRYLIKTRGQQVTLSCSPISGHRSVSWYQQTPGQGLQFLFEYFSETQRNKGNFPGRFSGRQFSNSRSEMNVSTLELGDSALYLCASRDTAYEQYFGPGTRLTVT.

This clonotype was recorded at least ten times. The rearrangement joins TRBV12-3 or TRBV12-4 to TRBJ1-4; the D is unclear. Trimming took off 5 bases at V and 8 bases at J, with 12 bases between the two ends. This CDR3 region has 13 residues. The CDR3 region has the DNA TGTGCCAGCAGTCCAAAGGCGGGAGAAAAACTGTTTTTT. It translates to CASSPKAGEKLFF.

This rearrangement joins TRBV6-5 to TRBJ2-7; 7 bases match TRBD2. Germline assignment: CDR1 MNHEY and CDR2 SVGAGI. The CDR3 spans 17 residues. The V and J ends lost 0 bases and 5 bases, in that order; junction bases with no gene match: 13. CDR3 in amino acids: CASSYSIRIGTTDEQYF. The CDR3 DNA reads TGTGCCAGCAGTTACTCGATACGCATCGGGACTACCGACGAGCAGTACTTC.

The CDR3 region has the DNA TGTGCCAGCAGCCCCGAAGCGGGGGGGATCACAGATACGCAGTATTTT. Translation gives CASSPEAGGITDTQYF. The genes are TRBV7-2 and TRBJ2-3; 10 bases align to TRBD2. Germline V gene lookup returns CDR1 SGHTA and CDR2 FQGNSA. J lost 2 bases, V lost 5 bases, and 7 bases had no gene match. The CDR3 extends over 16 amino acids.

The chain is built from TRBV4-3 and TRBJ1-4; D is perhaps TRBD1 (5 bases). Germline CDR1 and CDR2: LGHNA and YSLEER. The CDR3 is made up of 15 amino acids. The V end was cut by 1 base, the J end by 6 bases, with 12 bases between. CDR3 sequence reads: CASSQVQGPDEKLFF. CDR3 bases: TGCGCCAGCAGCCAAGTTCAGGGTCCTGATGAAAAACTGTTTTTT.

The J gene is TRBJ2-5, the V gene TRBV20-1, with D possibly TRBD1 on 5 matching bases. Germline assignment: CDR1 DFQATT and CDR2 SNEGSKA (reference sequence). The V end was cut by 3 bases, the J end by 2 bases, with 13 bases between. CDR3 size: 14 residues. DNA for the CDR3: TGCAGTGCTAGTAGGGGTCGTGGACAAGAGACCCAGTACTTC. Its protein product is CSASRGRGQETQYF.

This clonotype was recorded a few times. DNA of the CDR3: TGTGCCAGCTCACCGACGTGGGATCCTGAGAGTTACGAGCAGTACTTC. It yields the protein CASSPTWDPESYEQYF. The gene calls are TRBV18 and TRBJ2-7; D is undetermined. In germline, CDR1 is KGHSH, CDR2 LQKENI. The CDR3 is 16 residues long. The ends were cut back, 3 bases at V and 4 bases at J, with 19 bases in the middle.

The chain carries TRBV15 and TRBJ1-2; tentatively, D is TRBD1 (5 bases). V shed 4 bases and J shed 1 base, with 10 bases lying between them. The CDR3 spans 14 residues. CDR1 LNHNV and CDR2 YYDKDF come from the germline V gene (reference sequence). The CDR3 nucleotides are TGTGCCACCAGCAAAGGGGACCGTAACTATGGCTACACCTTC. Protein: CATSKGDRNYGYTF.

The chain is built from TRBV6-4 and TRBJ2-7; 16 bases match TRBD2. This CDR3 has 20 amino acids. The ends lost 5 bases at V and 3 bases at J; junction bases unmatched: 16. Germline CDR1 MRHNA, CDR2 SNTAGT. This CDR3 reads CASSNPSAPGTSGGVYEQYF. CDR3 bases: TGTGCCAGCAGTAACCCCTCGGCTCCGGGGACTAGCGGGGGGGTCTACGAGCAGTACTTC.